Listed below are T cell receptor beta chains from one sample, sequenced in a study of Ad26.COV2.S vaccination and SARS-CoV-2 variants. The method was immunoSEQ multiplex PCR; TCRdb's version includes in-frame clones alone and lacks a portion of them. The table lists 350,000 to 400,000 clones, around nine tenths of them singletons. The specimen was peripheral blood, collected in a trial of Ad26.COV2.S vaccine versus placebo. These receptor sequences come from a person aged 18 to 59 who received the Ad26.COV2.S COVID-19 vaccine or a placebo. Each CDR3 is given with its conserved first and last residue. The order of the fields is J gene, V gene, clone size, D gene, CDR3 protein, CDR3 DNA. A D gene is named only where the DNA matches it firmly. The size entry is marked missing in some rows and otherwise reads once, few, many or a size class.

J gene: TRBJ2-7
V gene: TRBV19
clone size: NA
D gene: NA
CDR3 protein: CASSIGRVGEQYF
CDR3 DNA: TGTGCCAGTAGTATAGGACGCGTTGGCGAGCAGTACTTC

J gene: TRBJ2-3
V gene: TRBV2
clone size: NA
D gene: TRBD2
CDR3 protein: CASTWGLAGGTTDTQYF
CDR3 DNA: TGTGCCAGCACCTGGGGACTAGCGGGGGGGACTACAGATACGCAGTATTTT

J gene: TRBJ1-3
V gene: TRBV11-2
clone size: NA
D gene: TRBD1
CDR3 protein: CASSPDRVGGNTIYF
CDR3 DNA: TGTGCCAGCAGCCCCGACAGGGTCGGCGGAAACACCATATATTTT

J gene: TRBJ2-1
V gene: TRBV3-1/TRBV3-2
clone size: NA
D gene: NA
CDR3 protein: CASSPPSGSSYNEQFF
CDR3 DNA: TGTGCCAGCAGCCCTCCCAGCGGTAGCTCCTACAATGAGCAGTTCTTC

J gene: TRBJ2-3
V gene: TRBV2
clone size: NA
D gene: NA
CDR3 protein: CASRPTGFPTDTQYF
CDR3 DNA: TGTGCCAGCAGGCCGACAGGATTCCCCACAGATACGCAGTATTTT

J gene: TRBJ1-2
V gene: TRBV6-5
clone size: NA
D gene: NA
CDR3 protein: CASSRGTEYGYTF
CDR3 DNA: TGTGCCAGCAGTCGAGGGACTGAGTATGGCTACACCTTC

J gene: TRBJ1-4
V gene: TRBV6-2/TRBV6-3
clone size: NA
D gene: NA
CDR3 protein: CASSEVRGVEKLFF
CDR3 DNA: TGTGCCAGCAGTGAGGTTCGGGGGGTTGAAAAACTGTTTTTT

J gene: TRBJ1-4
V gene: TRBV18
clone size: NA
D gene: NA
CDR3 protein: CASSPGANNEKLFF
CDR3 DNA: TGTGCCAGCTCACCGGGCGCTAATAATGAAAAACTGTTTTTT

J gene: TRBJ2-5
V gene: TRBV19
clone size: NA
D gene: TRBD2
CDR3 protein: CASSIGLAGGKETQYF
CDR3 DNA: TGTGCCAGTAGTATCGGACTAGCGGGGGGTAAAGAGACCCAGTACTTC

J gene: TRBJ2-2
V gene: TRBV7-2
clone size: NA
D gene: NA
CDR3 protein: CASSLEEGGELFF
CDR3 DNA: TGTGCCAGCAGCTTAGAGGAGGGCGGGGAGCTGTTTTTT

J gene: TRBJ1-2
V gene: TRBV2
clone size: NA
D gene: NA
CDR3 protein: CASSPTGSHGYTF
CDR3 DNA: TGTGCCAGCAGTCCTACAGGGAGCCATGGCTACACCTTC

J gene: TRBJ2-1
V gene: TRBV6-1
clone size: NA
D gene: TRBD2
CDR3 protein: CASSETSLGVFF
CDR3 DNA: TGTGCCAGCAGTGAGACTAGCTTAGGGGTGTTCTTC

J gene: TRBJ2-7
V gene: TRBV5-1
clone size: NA
D gene: NA
CDR3 protein: CASSGRPVRSF
CDR3 DNA: TGCGCCAGCAGCGGGAGACCTGTCCGTTCCTTC

J gene: TRBJ1-5
V gene: TRBV18
clone size: NA
D gene: TRBD1
CDR3 protein: CASSPQGQGIQPQHF
CDR3 DNA: TGTGCCAGCTCACCTCAGGGACAGGGGATTCAGCCCCAGCATTTT

J gene: TRBJ2-3
V gene: TRBV7-6
clone size: NA
D gene: TRBD2
CDR3 protein: CASSPVAGGPTDTQYF
CDR3 DNA: TGTGCCAGCAGCCCGGTAGCGGGGGGCCCCACAGATACGCAGTATTTT

J gene: TRBJ1-1
V gene: TRBV5-6
clone size: once
D gene: NA
CDR3 protein: CASSLIGRAGMNTEAFF
CDR3 DNA: TGTGCCAGCAGCTTGATCGGACGGGCTGGGATGAACACTGAAGCTTTCTTT

J gene: TRBJ1-4
V gene: TRBV19
clone size: NA
D gene: NA
CDR3 protein: CASSQTTNEKLFF
CDR3 DNA: TGTGCCAGTAGTCAAACAACTAATGAAAAACTGTTTTTT

J gene: TRBJ1-3
V gene: TRBV4-1
clone size: once
D gene: TRBD1
CDR3 protein: CASSLGQGSGNTIYF
CDR3 DNA: TGCGCCAGCAGCCTGGGACAGGGCTCTGGAAACACCATATATTTT

J gene: TRBJ1-1
V gene: TRBV5-1
clone size: NA
D gene: NA
CDR3 protein: CASSLGQFSEAFF
CDR3 DNA: TGCGCCAGCAGCTTGGGCCAGTTCTCTGAAGCTTTCTTT

J gene: TRBJ1-2
V gene: TRBV19
clone size: NA
D gene: NA
CDR3 protein: CASTLSVGQYYGYTF
CDR3 DNA: TGTGCCAGTACCCTTTCGGTCGGGCAGTACTATGGCTACACCTTC

J gene: TRBJ1-5
V gene: TRBV6-5
clone size: NA
D gene: NA
CDR3 protein: CASSPVGSRMAQHF
CDR3 DNA: TGTGCCAGCAGCCCGGTGGGATCCCGCATGGCCCAGCATTTT

J gene: TRBJ2-3
V gene: TRBV5-4
clone size: NA
D gene: TRBD2
CDR3 protein: CASSLRRGGTNTYTQYF
CDR3 DNA: TGTGCCAGCAGCTTGCGTCGGGGAGGGACGAATACATATACGCAGTATTTT

J gene: TRBJ1-2
V gene: TRBV12-3/TRBV12-4
clone size: NA
D gene: NA
CDR3 protein: CASSPPQTRGYTF
CDR3 DNA: TGTGCCAGCAGTCCTCCCCAGACCAGGGGCTACACCTTC

J gene: TRBJ2-7
V gene: TRBV5-5
clone size: NA
D gene: NA
CDR3 protein: CASSLADIRYEQYF
CDR3 DNA: TGTGCCAGCAGCTTGGCTGATATAAGGTACGAGCAGTACTTC

J gene: TRBJ1-4
V gene: TRBV3-1/TRBV3-2
clone size: NA
D gene: TRBD1
CDR3 protein: CASIPVRDRDEKLFF
CDR3 DNA: TGTGCCAGCATCCCAGTTCGGGACAGGGACGAAAAACTGTTTTTT

J gene: TRBJ1-1
V gene: TRBV24-1
clone size: NA
D gene: NA
CDR3 protein: CATSDQTEAAFF
CDR3 DNA: TGTGCCACCAGTGACCAGACCGAAGCGGCTTTCTTT

J gene: TRBJ2-2
V gene: TRBV5-1
clone size: NA
D gene: NA
CDR3 protein: CASSRTRTGELFF
CDR3 DNA: TGCGCCAGCAGCAGAACAAGGACCGGGGAGCTGTTTTTT

J gene: TRBJ2-7
V gene: TRBV23-1
clone size: NA
D gene: NA
CDR3 protein: CASSRGGADEQYF
CDR3 DNA: TGCGCCAGCAGTCGAGGAGGGGCTGACGAGCAGTACTTC

J gene: TRBJ2-7
V gene: TRBV7-2
clone size: NA
D gene: NA
CDR3 protein: CASSLLGDEQYF
CDR3 DNA: TGTGCCAGCAGCTTACTGGGAGATGAGCAGTACTTC

J gene: TRBJ1-1
V gene: TRBV9
clone size: NA
D gene: NA
CDR3 protein: CASSPSRGQNTEAFF
CDR3 DNA: TGTGCCAGCAGCCCTAGCCGGGGGCAGAACACTGAAGCTTTCTTT

J gene: TRBJ2-7
V gene: TRBV11-1
clone size: NA
D gene: TRBD2
CDR3 protein: CASSSSGTSGSYEQYF
CDR3 DNA: TGTGCCAGCAGCTCGTCCGGGACTAGCGGGAGCTACGAGCAGTACTTC

J gene: TRBJ1-1
V gene: TRBV5-5
clone size: NA
D gene: TRBD1
CDR3 protein: CASRLLPGTGEEAFF
CDR3 DNA: TGTGCCAGCAGACTCTTACCCGGGACAGGAGAGGAAGCTTTCTTT

J gene: TRBJ1-2
V gene: TRBV30
clone size: NA
D gene: NA
CDR3 protein: CAWSATRFYYSNYGYTF
CDR3 DNA: TGTGCCTGGAGTGCGACTCGATTCTACTACTCTAACTATGGCTACACCTTC

J gene: TRBJ1-2
V gene: TRBV10-2
clone size: NA
D gene: TRBD1
CDR3 protein: CASSDGQAVGYGYTF
CDR3 DNA: TGCGCCAGCAGTGACGGACAGGCGGTGGGCTATGGCTACACCTTC

J gene: TRBJ1-1
V gene: TRBV7-2
clone size: NA
D gene: NA
CDR3 protein: CASSSPPTRREAFF
CDR3 DNA: TGTGCCAGCAGCTCTCCCCCCACGAGAAGAGAAGCTTTCTTT

J gene: TRBJ1-1
V gene: TRBV6-5
clone size: NA
D gene: NA
CDR3 protein: CASSYKGDTEAFF
CDR3 DNA: TGTGCCAGCAGTTACAAAGGAGACACTGAAGCTTTCTTT

J gene: TRBJ1-2
V gene: TRBV27
clone size: NA
D gene: NA
CDR3 protein: CASSLGPTKGYTF
CDR3 DNA: TGTGCCAGCAGTTTAGGCCCCACAAAAGGCTACACCTTC

J gene: TRBJ2-5
V gene: TRBV5-1
clone size: NA
D gene: NA
CDR3 protein: CASSLGSLRYQETQYF
CDR3 DNA: TGCGCCAGCAGCTTGGGCAGCCTGAGGTACCAAGAGACCCAGTACTTC

J gene: TRBJ2-3
V gene: TRBV7-9
clone size: once
D gene: NA
CDR3 protein: CASSLILQSTDTQYF
CDR3 DNA: TGTGCCAGCAGCCTCATTCTGCAGTCCACAGATACGCAGTATTTT

J gene: TRBJ2-1
V gene: TRBV6-2/TRBV6-3
clone size: NA
D gene: NA
CDR3 protein: CASSFAPNEQFF
CDR3 DNA: TGTGCCAGCAGTTTCGCCCCCAATGAGCAGTTCTTC

J gene: TRBJ2-1
V gene: TRBV6-1
clone size: NA
D gene: NA
CDR3 protein: CASSEARGVPYNEQFF
CDR3 DNA: TGTGCCAGCAGTGAAGCAAGAGGGGTACCCTACAATGAGCAGTTCTTC

J gene: TRBJ2-3
V gene: TRBV5-5
clone size: once
D gene: NA
CDR3 protein: CASSGLRGATDTQYF
CDR3 DNA: TGTGCCAGCAGCGGTCTCAGGGGCGCGACAGATACGCAGTATTTT

J gene: TRBJ2-2
V gene: TRBV13
clone size: NA
D gene: NA
CDR3 protein: CASSARGSGTGELFF
CDR3 DNA: TGTGCCAGCAGCGCCCGCGGCTCGGGCACCGGGGAGCTGTTTTTT

J gene: TRBJ2-3
V gene: TRBV24-1
clone size: NA
D gene: NA
CDR3 protein: CATSDWDTQYF
CDR3 DNA: TGTGCCACCAGTGATTGGGATACGCAGTATTTT

J gene: TRBJ2-5
V gene: TRBV7-9
clone size: NA
D gene: NA
CDR3 protein: CASSPWNGETQYF
CDR3 DNA: TGTGCCAGCAGCCCTTGGAACGGAGAGACCCAGTACTTC

J gene: TRBJ2-5
V gene: TRBV7-9
clone size: NA
D gene: NA
CDR3 protein: CASSLGFGQYF
CDR3 DNA: TGTGCCAGCAGCTTAGGGTTCGGCCAGTACTTC

J gene: TRBJ1-1
V gene: TRBV18
clone size: NA
D gene: TRBD1
CDR3 protein: CASSGQENTEAFF
CDR3 DNA: TGTGCCAGCTCGGGACAGGAAAACACTGAAGCTTTCTTT

J gene: TRBJ1-6
V gene: TRBV7-9
clone size: NA
D gene: NA
CDR3 protein: CASSLGRNYNSPLHF
CDR3 DNA: TGTGCCAGCAGCCTGGGGAGGAATTATAATTCACCCCTCCACTTT

J gene: TRBJ2-4
V gene: TRBV15
clone size: once
D gene: TRBD2
CDR3 protein: CATSRGAGEAKNIQYF
CDR3 DNA: TGTGCCACCAGCAGGGGCGCGGGAGAAGCCAAAAACATTCAGTACTTC

J gene: TRBJ2-6
V gene: TRBV5-4
clone size: NA
D gene: NA
CDR3 protein: CASSLGVTGANVLTF
CDR3 DNA: TGTGCCAGCAGCTTGGGGGTGACTGGGGCCAACGTCCTGACTTTC

J gene: TRBJ2-2
V gene: TRBV3-1/TRBV3-2
clone size: NA
D gene: NA
CDR3 protein: CAAGQPYTGELFF
CDR3 DNA: TGTGCCGCGGGACAGCCGTACACCGGGGAGCTGTTTTTT

J gene: TRBJ1-5
V gene: TRBV19
clone size: NA
D gene: TRBD1
CDR3 protein: CASSKMGRGSNQPQHF
CDR3 DNA: TGTGCCAGTAGTAAGATGGGCAGGGGGAGCAATCAGCCCCAGCATTTT

J gene: TRBJ1-2
V gene: TRBV7-2
clone size: NA
D gene: TRBD1
CDR3 protein: CASSFSAGQGDGYTF
CDR3 DNA: TGTGCCAGCAGCTTTAGCGCCGGACAGGGGGATGGCTACACCTTC

J gene: TRBJ2-2
V gene: TRBV5-6
clone size: NA
D gene: NA
CDR3 protein: CASSLGSAGRFFAGELFF
CDR3 DNA: TGTGCCAGCAGCTTGGGAAGTGCGGGGCGGTTTTTTGCCGGGGAGCTGTTTTTT